These T cell receptor beta chains were read from a single sample in a study of PD-L1 blockade in urothelial cancer. TCRdb keeps only in-frame clones here, not all; method: immunoSEQ multiplex PCR. Here the sample spans approximately 63,000 clones, more than 80% being singletons. The input for sequencing was PBMCs, taken around atezolizumab (anti-PD-L1) treatment. Receptor source: a man aged 65 to 79 with urothelial cancer. CDR3s include the opening cysteine and the closing phenylalanine or tryptophan. The order of the fields is V gene, clone size, J gene, D gene, CDR3 DNA, CDR3 protein. A D gene is named only where the DNA matches it firmly. The size of a clone is reported for some rows only, either as once, few or many, or as a class for expanded clones.

TRBV20-1	.	TRBJ2-7	.	TGCAGTGCTAAAACAGGCGAGCAGTACTTC	CSAKTGEQYF
TRBV28	few	TRBJ2-1	.	TGTGCCAGCAGCCCGAGAATCTATGGGGTGTCTGGACAGAACAATGAGCAGTTCTTC	CASSPRIYGVSGQNNEQFF
TRBV6-5	.	TRBJ2-7	TRBD2	TGTGCCAGCAGTAGACTACTAGCGGGGGGGAACGAGCAGTACTTC	CASSRLLAGGNEQYF
TRBV4-2	.	TRBJ2-1	.	TGTGCCAGCAGCCTCCGTATTGGTAGCGGAGATCACAATGAGCAGTTCTTC	CASSLRIGSGDHNEQFF
TRBV15	.	TRBJ2-1	.	TGTGCCACCAGCAGAAGGGGGGACAGACAGGCCTACAATGAGCAGTTCTTC	CATSRRGDRQAYNEQFF
TRBV29-1	.	TRBJ2-7	.	TGCAGCGGCCTACAGGGCTACGAGCAGTACTTC	CSGLQGYEQYF
TRBV27	.	TRBJ1-2	TRBD1	TGTGCCAGCAGTGGGAGGGGACAGGGCAAAACCGGCTACACCTTC	CASSGRGQGKTGYTF
TRBV19	.	TRBJ1-1	.	TGTGCCAGTAGTCATTCTCGGAGGAAAACTGAAGCTTTCTTT	CASSHSRRKTEAFF
TRBV5-5	.	TRBJ2-5	.	TGTGCCAGCAGCTCGACAGGACTTCAAGAGACCCAGTACTTC	CASSSTGLQETQYF
TRBV10-3	once	TRBJ2-3	.	TGTGCCATCAGTGATGAGGGGGACGCAGATACGCAGTATTTT	CAISDEGDADTQYF
TRBV7-8	.	TRBJ1-5	.	TGTGCCAGCAGCTTAGGGTCTAAGAGAGACAGGAGCAATCAGCCCCAGCATTTT	CASSLGSKRDRSNQPQHF
TRBV28	.	TRBJ1-1	TRBD1	TGTGCCAGCATCAATCCGTGGGACAGGGCCGAAGCTTTCTTT	CASINPWDRAEAFF
TRBV5-4	.	TRBJ2-7	TRBD1	TGTGCCAGCAGCCCGGGACAGGATTCCTACGAGCAGTACTTC	CASSPGQDSYEQYF
TRBV9	.	TRBJ1-3	.	TGTGCCAGCAGCGTAGGGGCAGGGCCTCTCTCTGGAAACACCATATATTTT	CASSVGAGPLSGNTIYF
TRBV7-2	once	TRBJ2-1	TRBD2	TGTGCCAGCAGCTTAGGCCCTAGCGGGGGGGATGAGCAGTTCTTC	CASSLGPSGGDEQFF
TRBV28	.	TRBJ2-5	.	TGTGCCAGCAGTCGAGGGATACAAGAGACCCAGTACTTC	CASSRGIQETQYF
TRBV7-2	.	TRBJ1-1	.	TGTGCCAGCAGCTCCCTGGGGAGGGCCACTGAAGCTTTCTTT	CASSSLGRATEAFF
TRBV6-4	.	TRBJ2-1	TRBD2	TGTGCCAGCAGGCCTATAGGGTTGATCGAGCGGGAGGCTTACAATGAGCAGTTCTTC	CASRPIGLIEREAYNEQFF
TRBV7-2	.	TRBJ2-3	TRBD2	TGTGCCAGCGGGGGGGAATTATACACAGATACGCAGTATTTT	CASGGELYTDTQYF
TRBV15	.	TRBJ2-1	.	TGTGCCACCAGTTGGCATCGCGGGGACTACAATGAGCAGTTCTTC	CATSWHRGDYNEQFF
TRBV19	many	TRBJ2-1	TRBD2	TGTGCCAGTACCGATCTAGCGGTAAATGAGCAGTTCTTC	CASTDLAVNEQFF
TRBV4-2	few	TRBJ1-1	TRBD1	TGTGCCAGCAGCCAAGAAAAGGGGGCCGTCACTGAAGCTTTCTTT	CASSQEKGAVTEAFF
TRBV21-1	.	TRBJ1-5	.	TGTGCCAGCAGCAATCTCCAGACAGGGGAAAATCAGCCCCAGCATTTT	CASSNLQTGENQPQHF
TRBV6-4	.	TRBJ2-1	TRBD2	TGTGCCAGCAGCCCTTTAGCGGGAGACAATGAGCAGTTCTTC	CASSPLAGDNEQFF
TRBV27	.	TRBJ2-1	TRBD2	TGTGCCAGCAGTTTAGGAGCGGGAGGGCCTAATGAGCAGTTCTTC	CASSLGAGGPNEQFF
TRBV6-1	.	TRBJ1-2	TRBD1	TGTGCCAGCAGAGGCGGCTTGACAGGGGGTGAGGGCTACACCTTC	CASRGGLTGGEGYTF
TRBV7-8	.	TRBJ1-1	.	TGTGCCAGCAGCTTCGACAGCCTGAACACTGAAGCTTTCTTT	CASSFDSLNTEAFF
TRBV28	.	TRBJ2-5	TRBD1	TGTGCCAGCAGTGCGTGGGGGACAGGGGGCGAATCGACCCAGTACTTC	CASSAWGTGGESTQYF
TRBV5-4	.	TRBJ1-1	.	TGTGCCAGCAGCACGGTGTTAAACGCTGAAGCTTTCTTT	CASSTVLNAEAFF
TRBV7-9	.	TRBJ1-1	TRBD1	TGTGCCAGCAGCGCGTCAGGGGGGAACACTGAAGCTTTCTTT	CASSASGGNTEAFF
TRBV12-5	once	TRBJ1-1	.	TGTGCTAGTGGTTTGGACACGAACACTGAAGCTTTCTTT	CASGLDTNTEAFF
TRBV27	.	TRBJ2-1	TRBD2	TGTGCCAGCAGTTTTCCGGGACTAGCGTTCCATGAGCAGTTCTTC	CASSFPGLAFHEQFF
TRBV5-1	.	TRBJ2-7	.	TGCGCCAGCAGCTCGCAGGGGAACGAGCAGTACTTC	CASSSQGNEQYF
TRBV4-3	.	TRBJ2-1	TRBD2	TGCGCCAGCAGCCAAGATTTGGGAGCGGGAGTATGGAATGAGCAGTTCTTC	CASSQDLGAGVWNEQFF
TRBV19	.	TRBJ1-2	.	TGTGCCAGTAGGCTACAGGGCTATGGCTACACCTTC	CASRLQGYGYTF
TRBV7-9	few	TRBJ1-5	.	TGTGCCAGCAGCGAAAACAGGGAATTCCAGCCCCAGCATTTT	CASSENREFQPQHF
TRBV6-5	.	TRBJ1-1	TRBD1	TGTGCCAGCAGCGACTACAGGGGCCCGTGGACTGAAGCTTTCTTT	CASSDYRGPWTEAFF
TRBV6-5	.	TRBJ1-1	.	TGTGCCAGCAGTTTCAAACGAGCGGCGAACACTGAAGCTTTCTTT	CASSFKRAANTEAFF
TRBV6-1	.	TRBJ2-1	TRBD2	TGTGCCAGCAGGACGGGACTAGCGCCCTACAATGAGCAGTTCTTC	CASRTGLAPYNEQFF
TRBV4-1	.	TRBJ1-2	.	TGCGCCAGCAGCCAAGATACAATTTCCTATGGCTACACCTTC	CASSQDTISYGYTF
TRBV28	.	TRBJ2-7	.	TGTGCCAGCAGTCCCCTTGGCAGGGGATACGAGCAGTACTTC	CASSPLGRGYEQYF
TRBV27	.	TRBJ2-3	TRBD1	TGTGCCAGCAGCCTTGACAGGGTCAGAGATACGCAGTATTTT	CASSLDRVRDTQYF
TRBV10-2	.	TRBJ2-6	TRBD1	TGCGCCAGCAGTTCCGGGACAGGATCCTCTGGGGCCAACGTCCTGACTTTC	CASSSGTGSSGANVLTF
TRBV2	.	TRBJ2-3	TRBD2	TGTGCCAGCAGGGGTATGACCGGGAGGACCACAGATACGCAGTATTTT	CASRGMTGRTTDTQYF
TRBV6-1	.	TRBJ1-2	.	TGTGCCAGCAGTGAAAACATTGCCTTGTCAGAAAACTATGGCTACACCTTC	CASSENIALSENYGYTF
TRBV7-2	.	TRBJ1-2	.	TGTGCCAGCAGCCTCACGGACACCGGCAAGGCGGGCTACACCTTC	CASSLTDTGKAGYTF